One TCR beta chain is described in this entry. The antigen is unknown. The second PCR ran about 6 to 12 cycles with a sample-barcoded 5' primer and J-beta primers. TCRdb used MiXCR to reprocess the 5' RACE reads, holding one entry per CDR3 protein. The sample lists some 1 million distinct CDR3 sequences; under 45% were seen once. These data come from a study of blood T cells in healthy people across ages. General study points: Older individuals had lower TCR beta diversity per million T cells (the decline was roughly linear).

The specimen sequenced was blood. This receptor was obtained from a woman aged 60-70 years in good health.

The CDR3 DNA reads as TGTGCCAGCAGTTACTCCCCGGTCAATGAGCAGTACTTC. Translated: CASSYSPVNEQYF. J is TRBJ2-5 and V is TRBV6-5, with no clear D. Between the trimmed V and J ends, which lost 0 bases and 11 bases, there was a span of 13 bases. Germline loops: CDR1 MNHEY, CDR2 SVGAGI. The CDR3 runs to 13 residues.